This TCR beta chain was sequenced for a study of cytomegalovirus exposure and HLA in healthy donors. Findings of the study overall: A later analysis linked a missense DCLRE1C variant to TCR beta V- and J-gene trimming. HLA alleles showed associations with around 15,000 TCR beta sequences in a later analysis, at a 0.05 false discovery rate.

Donors were nominally healthy when sampled, though unrecorded immune exposures were likely. The V segment lost 0 bases and the J segment 2 bases; nucleotides outside the gene matches: 13. This CDR3 spans 18 amino acids. Germline V gives CDR1 SQVTM, CDR2 ANQGSEA. Both 60 Vbeta primers and 13 Jbeta primers went into the PCR. The repertoire was sequenced with immunoSEQ multiplex PCR; TCRdb's copy has only in-frame clones and lacks some. The table records around 140,000 clones, 75% of them present only once. In this sample, this clone turned up once. Antigen: not known. The chain is built from TRBV29-1 and TRBJ2-1; TRBD1 aligns across 7 bases. The sequencing sample was made of PBMCs. The clonotype was recovered from a man in his thirties or forties in good health and CMV-seronegative. Here the CDR3 reads CSVEDGGGQAGAYNEQFF. CDR3 DNA: TGCAGCGTTGAAGATGGGGGCGGACAGGCCGGAGCCTACAATGAGCAGTTCTTC.